Below, 14 T cell receptor beta chains from the same sample are listed, as sequenced in a study of early T cells in non-severe SARS-CoV-2 infection. TCRdb passed the 5' RACE reads through MiXCR, listing each CDR3 protein once. The sample has some 96,000 distinct CDR3 sequences, roughly 11% seen once. The sequencing used whole blood, collected at baseline. These receptors all come from an adult who was a healthcare worker with PCR-confirmed SARS-CoV-2 infection or an uninfected control (not recorded which).

This clonotype was seen at least ten times. This chain connects TRBV7-2 to TRBJ2-3, with TRBD2 matching 13 bases. The trim removed 5 bases at V and 0 bases at J, leaving 2 bases unmatched. The CDR3 has 16 amino acids. Germline-derived CDR1 and CDR2 are SGHTA and FQGNSA. The CDR3 nucleotides are TGTGCCAGCAGCAGGGGACTAGCGGGGAGCACAGATACGCAGTATTTT. Translating gives CASSRGLAGSTDTQYF.

This chain joins TRBV10-3 and TRBJ2-1; D unclear. Germline CDR1 is ENHRY and CDR2 is SYGVKD. V shed 2 bases and J shed 9 bases, with 8 bases lying between them. This CDR3 is 12 amino acids long. CDR3: CAISELKSEQFF. The DNA of the CDR3 is TGTGCCATCAGTGAGCTAAAGTCTGAGCAGTTCTTC.

This clonotype was seen ten or more times. CDR3 sequence reads: CASRDTGGADKTEAFF. As DNA, the CDR3 is TGCGCCAGCAGAGATACGGGGGGCGCCGACAAAACTGAAGCTTTCTTT. The chain recombines TRBV5-1 with TRBJ1-1; the D gene is possibly TRBD1 (6 bases). Germline lookup yields CDR1 SGHRS and CDR2 YFSETQ. The CDR3 consists of 16 residues. V lost 5 bases, J lost 5 bases, and 22 bases lay in between. The full variable domain, with the rest looked up from reference TRBV5-1 and TRBJ1-1, is KAGVTQTPRYLIKTRGQQVTLSCSPISGHRSVSWYQQTPGQGLQFLFEYFSETQRNKGNFPGRFSGRQFSNSRSEMNVSTLELGDSALYLCASRDTGGADKTEAFFGQGTRLTVV.

The V call is TRBV13, the J call TRBJ1-6; 8 positions agree with TRBD1. This CDR3 has 16 amino acids. The germline gives CDR1 PRHDT, CDR2 FYEKMQ (reference sequence). The trim removed 8 bases at V and 5 bases at J, leaving 11 bases unmatched. The chain's CDR3 is CASGQGPAGDNSPLHF. The CDR3 DNA follows: TGTGCCAGCGGACAGGGCCCGGCGGGGGATAATTCACCCCTCCACTTT.

This clonotype was seen at least ten times. The genes are TRBV12-3 or TRBV12-4 and TRBJ2-7; no definite D call. V was clipped by 6 bases and J by 4 bases, with 10 bases between them. The CDR3 extends over 12 amino acids. The CDR3 DNA follows: TGTGCCAGCAGCTCCAATTCTTACGAGCAGTACTTC. It codes for CASSSNSYEQYF.

This clonotype was seen a few times. The gene calls are TRBV7-9 and TRBJ2-3; tentative D call: TRBD2 (7 bases). Trimming took off 5 bases at V and 3 bases at J, with 15 bases between the two ends. Germline V gives CDR1 SEHNR, CDR2 FQNEAQ (reference sequence). CDR3 size: 15 residues. This CDR3 reads CASSRSGEGTDTQYF. DNA of the CDR3: TGTGCCAGCAGCCGATCAGGGGAGGGTACAGATACGCAGTATTTT.

The V gene is TRBV20-1, the J gene TRBJ2-5; tentative D call: TRBD2 (5 bases). The CDR3 length is 13 residues. Trimming pared 6 bases from V and 0 bases from J, leaving 11 bases between. Germline V gene sequence: CDR1 DFQATT, CDR2 SNEGSKA (reference sequence). CDR3 protein: CSAGSEYQETQYF. In DNA, the CDR3 is TGCAGTGCAGGTAGCGAGTACCAAGAGACCCAGTACTTC.

This clonotype occurred a few times. This chain joins TRBV7-2 and TRBJ2-3; TRBD2 matches 11 bases. Germline V gives CDR1 SGHTA, CDR2 FQGNSA. This CDR3 comprises 15 residues. Trimming at V came to 8 bases and at J to 10 bases, leaving 14 bases not matched to a gene. The CDR3 DNA reads TGTGCCAGCCTGCTACGTTTAGCGGGGGGGGTCCCGCAGTATTTT. This translates into CASLLRLAGGVPQYF.

This clonotype appeared a few times. The chain is built from TRBV6-5 and TRBJ2-5; 10 positions agree with TRBD2. With V trimmed by 6 bases and J by 0 bases, 4 bases remained unmatched. This CDR3 contains 15 residues. Germline lookup yields CDR1 MNHEY and CDR2 SVGAGI. In nucleotides, the CDR3 is TGTGCCAGCAGCCAGACTAGCGGGTACCAAGAGACCCAGTACTTC. Translated, it gives CASSQTSGYQETQYF.

The rearrangement uses TRBV20-1 and TRBJ2-5; 7 bases match TRBD2. Trimming removed 6 bases from V and 0 bases from J; junction bases left unmatched: 4. Germline CDR1 and CDR2: DFQATT and SNEGSKA (reference sequence). This CDR3 contains 13 residues. In nucleotides, the CDR3 is TGCAGTGCGAAACTAGCGTACCAAGAGACCCAGTACTTC. Its translation is CSAKLAYQETQYF.

The chain is built from TRBV20-1 and TRBJ1-2, with D hard to call. This CDR3 has 12 residues. V was trimmed by 4 bases and J by 8 bases, leaving 14 bases between them. The V gene's germline CDR1 is DFQATT and CDR2 SNEGSKA (reference sequence). The CDR3 DNA reads TGCAGTGCTATGGCCGGGCACAGAGGCTACACCTTC. This codes for CSAMAGHRGYTF.

This chain links TRBV12-3 or TRBV12-4 with TRBJ2-1, with a tentative D call TRBD2 (6 bases). V was cut by 5 bases and J by 8 bases, with 16 bases left in between. The CDR3 is 14 amino acids. The DNA of the CDR3 is TGTGCCAGCAGTCCCGGGGTAGCGGAGGATGAGCAGTTCTTC. Its translation: CASSPGVAEDEQFF.

This clonotype was seen a handful of times. This chain uses TRBV7-2 with TRBJ2-3; D not certain. Germline V gene lookup returns CDR1 SGHTA and CDR2 FQGNSA. This CDR3 region has 13 residues. The ends were cut back, 5 bases at V and 0 bases at J, with 6 bases in the middle. The CDR3 sequence: CASSNPSTDTQYF. In DNA form, the CDR3 reads TGTGCCAGCAGCAACCCTAGCACAGATACGCAGTATTTT.

Ten or more counts support this clonotype. This rearrangement joins TRBV19 to TRBJ1-1; D is undetermined. Germline CDR1 is LNHDA and CDR2 is SQIVND (reference sequence). This CDR3 spans 15 amino acids. V dropped 5 bases and J dropped 6 bases, with 19 bases sitting between them. The CDR3, as DNA: TGTGCCAGTAGTCCAAAGACCCACCGCGGGGCTGAAGCTTTCTTT. This encodes CASSPKTHRGAEAFF.